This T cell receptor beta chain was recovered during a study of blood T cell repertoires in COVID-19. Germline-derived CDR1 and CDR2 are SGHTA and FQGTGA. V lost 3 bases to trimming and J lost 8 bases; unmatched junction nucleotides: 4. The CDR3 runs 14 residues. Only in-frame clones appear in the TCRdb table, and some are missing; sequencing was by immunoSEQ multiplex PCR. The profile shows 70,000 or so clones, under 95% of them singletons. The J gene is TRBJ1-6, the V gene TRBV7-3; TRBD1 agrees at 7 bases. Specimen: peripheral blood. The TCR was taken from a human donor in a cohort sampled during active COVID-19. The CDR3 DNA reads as TGTGCCAGCAGCTTCGGCAGGGGGGATTCACCCCTCCACTTT. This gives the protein CASSFGRGDSPLHF.